This T cell receptor beta chain comes out of a study of T cell responses to AZD1222 COVID-19 vaccine. Study-level points and caveats: The donor cohort was predominantly white British with a female majority, and clonal diversity may have been underestimated.

TCRdb keeps only in-frame clones here, not all; method: immunoSEQ multiplex PCR. Of 130,000 or so clones listed, more than 80% are singletons. As to this clone: Its antigen is not identified.

The sequencing used peripheral blood, collected on day 0 of MenACWY control vaccination. This TCR was sampled from an adult in good health.

CDR3 sequence (DNA): TGCGCCAGCAGTGAGGCGGCAAATTCACCCCTCCACTTT. This gives the protein CASSEAANSPLHF. The chain employs TRBV4-1 and TRBJ1-6; D unclear. V lost 6 bases, J lost 7 bases, and 10 bases lay in between. CDR1 MGHRA and CDR2 YSYEKL come from the germline V gene. The CDR3 extends over 13 amino acids.